Below are 22 T cell receptor beta chains sequenced from a single sample in a study of regulatory T cells in long-lasting Graves disease. Construction of TCR beta libraries relied on iRepertoire HTBI primers and on Arm-PCR targeting CDR3 regions. From the multiplex PCR reads, TCRdb called clonotypes with MiXCR, one entry per CDR3 protein. Seen here are about 660,000 distinct CDR3 sequences, about 30% observed once, and the top ten hold around 40%. Sample time point: persistent/refractory GD, antithyroid drugs over 5 years with positive TRAb. PBMC-derived RNA was used for the TCR library. Sequencing was performed on peripheral blood mononuclear cells (PBMCs), taken when the disease was refractory, from a patient treated with antithyroid drugs. The source is a female donor with Graves disease.

This clonotype was found once. The V gene is TRBV3-1, the J gene TRBJ1-2; 7 bases line up with TRBD1. With 1 base clipped from V and 8 bases from J, the junction kept 7 bases outside the gene matches. The germline CDR1 and CDR2 sequences are LGHDT and YNNKEL (reference sequence). The CDR3 has 14 residues. The CDR3 bases are TGTGCCAGCAGCCAAGTGGAGGGGGCGTGGGGCTACACCTTC. It specifies CASSQVEGAWGYTF.

The chain joins TRBV30 to TRBJ2-7; possible D gene TRBD1, 5 bases. Trimming removed 0 bases at V and 3 bases at J, with 9 bases between. Germline V gives CDR1 GTSNPN, CDR2 SVGIG (reference sequence). The CDR3 spans 13 residues. CDR3: CAWSVLGHYEQYF. The CDR3, as DNA: TGTGCCTGGAGTGTACTCGGACACTACGAGCAGTACTTC. The full variable domain, rest sourced from reference TRBV30 and TRBJ2-7, is SQTIHQWPATLVQPVGSPLSLECTVEGTSNPNLYWYRQAAGRGLQLLFYSVGIGQISSEVPQNLSASRPQDRQFILSSKKLLLSDSGFYLCAWSVLGHYEQYFGPGTRLTVT.

This clonotype was counted only a few times. The V gene is TRBV7-9, the J gene TRBJ1-1, with 7 bases fitting TRBD1. CDR1 is SEHNR and CDR2 is FQNEAQ in the germline V gene (reference sequence). The length of the CDR3 is 16 residues. The J segment lost 6 bases and the V segment lost 4 bases, leaving 14 bases of the junction unmatched. CDR3 in DNA: TGTGCCAGCAGCTCGCGTTCGACAGGGAGCAACCCTGAAGCTTTCTTT. This sequence encodes CASSSRSTGSNPEAFF.

Many counts were recorded for this clonotype. The V and J genes are TRBV29-1 and TRBJ2-7; 15 bases line up with TRBD2. This CDR3 contains 14 residues. In germline, CDR1 is SQVTM, CDR2 ANQGSEA. Trimming took 2 bases from V and 6 from J; bases not matched to a gene: 2. CDR3 DNA: TGCAGCGTTGAAAGGGGACTAGCGGGAGGCGAGCAGTACTTC. This gives the protein CSVERGLAGGEQYF.

V and J are TRBV20-1 and TRBJ2-5; the D call may be TRBD1 or TRBD2 (5 bases each). CDR1 is DFQATT and CDR2 is SNEGSKA in the germline V gene (reference sequence). The CDR3 loop spans 13 amino acids. Trimming shortened V by 8 bases and J by 5 bases, and 18 bases separated the two germline ends. CDR3 loop: CSPVGGPGETQYF. DNA for the CDR3: TGCAGTCCCGTTGGGGGTCCGGGGGAGACCCAGTACTTC.

This clonotype turned up a few times. V is TRBV7-9 and J is TRBJ1-2; unclear D gene. CDR3 length: 14 amino acids. Germline CDR1 and CDR2: SEHNR and FQNEAQ (reference sequence). Trimming pared 5 bases from V and 4 bases from J, leaving 14 bases between. CDR3 protein: CASSPVLGSYGYTF. The CDR3 DNA reads as TGTGCCAGCAGCCCGGTCTTGGGTTCCTATGGCTACACCTTC.

The rearrangement links TRBV6-1 to TRBJ1-2, with a possible D match to TRBD1 (6 bases). CDR1 and CDR2 (germline): MNHNS, SASEGT. This CDR3 spans 13 amino acids. V lost 11 bases to trimming and J lost 7 bases, with 20 bases between them. CDR3 coding DNA: TGTGCCTCGCGCGGGAACAGGGTTCGTGGCTACACCTTC. Its protein product is CASRGNRVRGYTF.

This clonotype was detected ten times or more. The genes are TRBV29-1 and TRBJ2-2, with D unclear. Germline CDR1 reads SQVTM; CDR2 reads ANQGSEA. The CDR3 contains 11 residues. Trimming shortened V by 4 bases and J by 2 bases, and 2 bases separated the two germline ends. The CDR3 here is CSVANTGELFF. The DNA for the CDR3 is TGCAGCGTTGCTAACACCGGGGAGCTGTTTTTT.

A few counts support this clonotype. J is TRBJ1-5 and V is TRBV5-1; 7 bases align to TRBD1. CDR1 and CDR2 from the germline V gene are SGHRS and YFSETQ. After removal of 4 bases from V and 2 bases from J, the junction contained 9 bases not matched to a gene. The CDR3 spans 16 residues. The CDR3 protein is CASSPTQGGGNQPQHF. The CDR3 nucleotides are TGCGCCAGCAGCCCAACTCAGGGGGGGGGCAATCAGCCCCAGCATTTT. Full variable domain (remainder filled in from reference TRBV5-1 and TRBJ1-5): KAGVTQTPRYLIKTRGQQVTLSCSPISGHRSVSWYQQTPGQGLQFLFEYFSETQRNKGNFPGRFSGRQFSNSRSEMNVSTLELGDSALYLCASSPTQGGGNQPQHFGDGTRLSIL.

This clonotype showed up just a few times. The chain recombines TRBV6-1 with TRBJ1-2, with TRBD1 matching 7 bases. The CDR3 has 17 amino acids. Germline V gives CDR1 MNHNS, CDR2 SASEGT. V trimming: 2 bases; J trimming: 2 bases; junction bases outside the gene matches: 11. The CDR3 loop reads CASSEKAGGLSNYGYTF. In DNA form, the CDR3 reads TGTGCCAGCAGTGAAAAGGCAGGGGGTCTATCGAACTATGGCTACACCTTC.

At least ten counts were recorded for this clonotype. The junction shows a germline mismatch at one end, possibly a read error. The chain is built from TRBV6-1 and TRBJ1-4; D is unresolved. CDR1 is MNHNS, CDR2 SASEGT, per germline. The CDR3 extends over 14 amino acids. The CDR3 nucleotides read TGTGCCAGCAGGGAAGGGCTGACGATGATTGGATTGTTTTTT. Amino acid sequence: CASREGLTMIGLFF.

The CDR3 coding sequence is TGTGCCAGCAGCTTGGCTGGGTTTATGAACACTGAAGCTTTCTTT. Translation: CASSLAGFMNTEAFF. The V call is TRBV5-4, the J call TRBJ1-1; D ambiguous. The CDR3 has 15 residues. V was shortened by 0 bases and J by 0 bases, with 9 bases between the two germline ends. Germline CDR1 reads SGHNT; CDR2 reads YYREEE (reference sequence).

The chain carries TRBV19 and TRBJ1-2; no definite D call. Germline values: CDR1 LNHDA, CDR2 SQIVND (reference sequence). This CDR3 is 13 amino acids long. The V end was cut by 4 bases, the J end by 3 bases, with 9 bases between. The CDR3 region has the DNA TGTGCCAGTAGTACCCGGCGGCACTATGGCTACACCTTC. Protein product: CASSTRRHYGYTF.

This chain links TRBV9 with TRBJ2-5, with 13 bases identical to TRBD2. With V trimmed by 1 base and J by 5 bases, 5 bases remained unmatched. This CDR3 is 16 amino acids long. Germline-derived CDR1 and CDR2 are SGDLS and YYNGEE. CDR3 DNA sequence: TGTGCCAGCAGCGTAACTGGACTAGCGGGAGCTGAGACCCAGTACTTC. Translated, it gives CASSVTGLAGAETQYF.

This chain uses TRBV20-1 with TRBJ1-1; D is undetermined. Germline CDR1 and CDR2: DFQATT and SNEGSKA (reference sequence). This CDR3 contains 12 residues. Trimming removed 4 bases at V and 1 base at J, with 7 bases between. CDR3 residues: CSANDGNTEAFF. For the CDR3, the DNA is TGCAGTGCTAATGACGGGAACACTGAAGCTTTCTTT.

This clonotype was recorded at least ten times. The CDR3 DNA reads as TGTGCCAGCAGTCCTCTTGGGAACAGGGGGCGCGTTGGTGGCTACACCTTC. Protein: CASSPLGNRGRVGGYTF. The V call is TRBV27, the J call TRBJ1-2; TRBD1 aligns across 9 bases. CDR1 and CDR2 (germline): MNHEY, SMNVEV (reference sequence). Germline trimming cut 5 bases from V and 7 bases from J; bases unmatched to any gene: 17. This CDR3 spans 17 amino acids.

The rearrangement links TRBV10-2 to TRBJ2-1; TRBD2 matches at 10 bases. CDR3 length: 15 residues. Germline assignment: CDR1 WSHSY and CDR2 SAAADI. V gave up 10 bases and J gave up 4 bases; unmatched junction bases: 10. The CDR3 protein is CAITMASGGYNEQFF. In DNA, the CDR3 is TGCGCCATCACCATGGCTAGCGGGGGATACAATGAGCAGTTCTTC.

This clonotype turned up a few times. The J gene is TRBJ1-4, the V gene TRBV5-5; 7 bases are shared with TRBD1. The CDR3 runs to 15 residues. Trimming took 4 bases from V and 8 from J; bases not matched to a gene: 11. CDR1 and CDR2 (germline): SGHKS, YYEKEE (reference sequence). CDR3 bases: TGTGCCAGCAGCACTCTCATTGGGACAGCAGAAAAACTGTTTTTT. Its protein is CASSTLIGTAEKLFF.

This clonotype was counted a few times. The rearrangement links TRBV20-1 to TRBJ1-2; D call uncertain. The CDR3 consists of 12 residues. Germline CDR1 DFQATT, CDR2 SNEGSKA (reference sequence). For the CDR3, the DNA is TGCAGCCGCCCAGTTGCGAGCTATGGCTACACCTTC. It yields the protein CSRPVASYGYTF.

Ten or more counts support this clonotype. The chain links TRBV6-1 to TRBJ1-2; D gene unclear. The V gene lost 2 bases and the J gene lost 3 bases, with 7 bases spanning the gap. Germline lookup yields CDR1 MNHNS and CDR2 SASEGT. This CDR3 has 13 amino acids. The CDR3 nucleotides are TGTGCCAGCAGTGAACCCACCTACTATGGCTACACCTTC. It translates to CASSEPTYYGYTF.

This clonotype appeared a few times. The V and J genes are TRBV7-9 and TRBJ2-2; D unresolved. Germline CDR1 reads SEHNR; CDR2 reads FQNEAQ (reference sequence). The V end was cut by 3 bases, the J end by 0 bases, with 8 bases between. CDR3 length: 15 residues. The chain's CDR3 is CASSFVKPNTGELFF. In nucleotides, the CDR3 is TGTGCCAGCAGCTTCGTTAAACCGAACACCGGGGAGCTGTTTTTT.

The V call is TRBV28, the J call TRBJ1-2; no definite D call. Trimming removed 4 bases at V and 3 bases at J, with 9 bases between. The CDR3 consists of 13 residues. Germline CDR1 and CDR2: MDHEN and SYDVKM. The CDR3 region is CASSYPADYGYTF. CDR3 DNA: TGTGCCAGCAGTTACCCCGCGGACTATGGCTACACCTTC.